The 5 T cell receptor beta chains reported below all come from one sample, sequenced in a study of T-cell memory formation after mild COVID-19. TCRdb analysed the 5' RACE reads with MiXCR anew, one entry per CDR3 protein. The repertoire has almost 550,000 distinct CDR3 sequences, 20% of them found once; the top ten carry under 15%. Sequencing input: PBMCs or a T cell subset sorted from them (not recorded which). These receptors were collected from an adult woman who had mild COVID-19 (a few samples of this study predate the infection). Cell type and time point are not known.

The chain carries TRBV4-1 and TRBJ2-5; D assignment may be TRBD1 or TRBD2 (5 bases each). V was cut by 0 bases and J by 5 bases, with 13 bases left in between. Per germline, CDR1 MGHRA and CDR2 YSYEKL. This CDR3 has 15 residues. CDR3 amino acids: CASSQDLLGVETQYF. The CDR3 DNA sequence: TGCGCCAGCAGCCAAGATTTGTTGGGGGTCGAGACCCAGTACTTC.

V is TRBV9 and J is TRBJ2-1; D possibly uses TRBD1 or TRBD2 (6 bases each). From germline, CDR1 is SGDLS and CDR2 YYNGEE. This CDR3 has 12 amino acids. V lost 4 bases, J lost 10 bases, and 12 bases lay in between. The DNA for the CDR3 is TGTGCCAGCAGCCCGGAGGGGACAGAGCAGTTCTTC. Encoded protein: CASSPEGTEQFF. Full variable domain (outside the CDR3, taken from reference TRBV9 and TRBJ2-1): DSGVTQTPKHLITATGQRVTLRCSPRSGDLSVYWYQQSLDQGLQFLIQYYNGEERAKGNILERFSAQQFPDLHSELNLSSLELGDSALYFCASSPEGTEQFFGPGTRLTVL.

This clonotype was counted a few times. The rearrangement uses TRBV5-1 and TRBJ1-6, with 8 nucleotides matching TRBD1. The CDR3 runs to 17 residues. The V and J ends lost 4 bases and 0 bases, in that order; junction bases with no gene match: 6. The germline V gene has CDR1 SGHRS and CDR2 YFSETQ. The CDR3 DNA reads TGCGCCAGCAGCCCTCGGACAGGGAACTCCTATAATTCACCCCTCCACTTT. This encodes CASSPRTGNSYNSPLHF.

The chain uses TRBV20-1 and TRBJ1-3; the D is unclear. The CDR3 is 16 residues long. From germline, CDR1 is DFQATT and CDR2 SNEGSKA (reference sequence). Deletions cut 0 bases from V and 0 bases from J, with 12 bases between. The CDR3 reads CSARDGRLISGNTIYF. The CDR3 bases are TGCAGTGCTAGAGATGGACGGTTAATCTCTGGAAACACCATATATTTT.

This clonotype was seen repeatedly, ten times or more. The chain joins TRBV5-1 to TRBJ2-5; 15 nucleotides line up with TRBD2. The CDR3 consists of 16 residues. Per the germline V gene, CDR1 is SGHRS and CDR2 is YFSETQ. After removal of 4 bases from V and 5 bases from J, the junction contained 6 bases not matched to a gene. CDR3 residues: CASSPGLAGGQETQYF. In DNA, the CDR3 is TGCGCCAGCAGCCCGGGACTAGCGGGAGGACAGGAGACCCAGTACTTC.